The T cell receptor beta chain under discussion was sequenced for a study of Graves' ophthalmopathy and Graves' hyperthyroidism. Findings and limits, study-wide: Blood also carried most expanded thyroid clonotypes exceeding 0.001 frequency.

CDR3 regions of TCR beta were amplified from RNA transcripts. RT-PCR with HTBI primers came first, then second-round multiplex PCR. One entry per CDR3 protein results from TCRdb running MiXCR on the multiplex PCR reads. The table has 200,000 to 300,000 distinct CDR3 sequences, around 50% seen once. There are 15 residues in the CDR3. CDR1 is MNHNS and CDR2 is SASEGT in the germline V gene. V was clipped by 2 bases and J by 2 bases; unmatched bases: 5. With respect to this clonotype: The antigen is not known.

The chain combines TRBV6-1 with TRBJ1-2, with 7 positions matching TRBD1. Sequencing used peripheral blood. The TCR was taken from an adult man with Graves' ophthalmopathy. In DNA, the CDR3 is TGTGCCAGCAGTGAAACCCGACAGGGAAACTATGGCTACACCTTC. It yields the protein CASSETRQGNYGYTF.